These T cell receptor beta chains were read from a single sample in a study of blood T cell repertoires in COVID-19. Some clones are missing from TCRdb's copy, which holds only in-frame ones; the method was immunoSEQ multiplex PCR. The data contain under 200,000 clones, more than 75% of them singletons. The sequenced sample consisted of peripheral blood. These receptors were obtained from a woman aged 60-75 years with COVID-19, enrolled during active disease. Both conserved end residues are part of each CDR3.

J	V	CDR3
TRBJ2-5	TRBV5-6	CASSPGQQETQYF
TRBJ1-2	TRBV27	CASSQGTVYGYTF
TRBJ2-5	TRBV6-5	CASRGHPLDGTQYF
TRBJ2-3	TRBV3-1/TRBV3-2	CASSQVLAGVDTQYF
TRBJ2-3	TRBV9	CASSTGTSGGAMGSDTQYF
TRBJ1-2	TRBV10-3	CATLREVYGYTF
TRBJ2-2	TRBV7-8	CASSTTGRGRSGELFF
TRBJ1-5	TRBV2	CASSGEGNQPQHF
TRBJ1-1	TRBV6-5	CASSYRHGAFF
TRBJ2-5	TRBV2	CASSGGRAWETQYF
TRBJ1-1	TRBV7-8	CASRGRGMNTEAFF
TRBJ1-4	TRBV9	CASSVADRGSTEKLFF
TRBJ1-5	TRBV10-1	CASSESGTGNGDYQPQHF
TRBJ2-4	TRBV29-1	CSVEPGTLF
TRBJ2-1	TRBV14	CASSQDEGSEQFF
TRBJ2-3	TRBV10-3	CAASRDRVSDTQYF
TRBJ1-2	TRBV5-6	CASSLAKGANYGYTF
TRBJ2-3	TRBV9	CASSPFSGGPPTDTQYF
TRBJ2-1	TRBV7-6	CASSPRTTYFNEQFF
TRBJ1-1	TRBV9	CASSVDSRATEAFF
TRBJ2-3	TRBV19	CASSMVGSSTDTQYF
TRBJ1-1	TRBV6-5	CASSYSGQLNTEAFF
TRBJ1-6	TRBV7-9	CASSTQRDNSPLHF
TRBJ1-2	TRBV15	CATSTGGTGDGYGYTF
TRBJ1-2	TRBV6-5	CASSTGTAALGYTF
TRBJ1-2	TRBV3-1/TRBV3-2	CASSRDKHGYTF
TRBJ2-3	TRBV6-5	CASSYSKQGLDTQYF
TRBJ2-1	TRBV2	CASSPKSGEQFF
TRBJ2-1	TRBV6-2/TRBV6-3	CASSSRTSGNPSSYNEQFF
TRBJ2-5	TRBV6-1	CASSERWTVKETQYF
TRBJ1-1	TRBV18	CASSPRRGRNTEAFF
TRBJ2-1	TRBV5-8	CASSLEGVSYNEQFF
TRBJ1-1	TRBV19	CASSIGQGTEAFF
TRBJ2-3	TRBV13	CASSLAPGSPDTQYF
TRBJ1-1	TRBV12-3/TRBV12-4	CASSSDRGGEAFF
TRBJ1-1	TRBV7-3	CASSLARSATTEAFF
TRBJ1-4	TRBV12-3/TRBV12-4	CASSLVLEKLFF
TRBJ1-2	TRBV18	CASSPDSFYGYTF
TRBJ1-5	TRBV3-1/TRBV3-2	CASSQEHSNQPQHF
TRBJ2-7	TRBV19	CASSIFLAGESSSYEQYF
TRBJ1-4	TRBV7-6	CASSSGTGTEKLFF
TRBJ2-5	TRBV18	CASSPQAYQETQYF
TRBJ2-5	TRBV5-1	CASSSQTSGTETQYF
TRBJ2-1	TRBV4-1	CASSQGDTASGYYNEQFF
TRBJ1-6	TRBV28	CASSFHSVINSPLHF
TRBJ2-5	TRBV24-1	CATSEFQGETQYF
TRBJ1-1	TRBV24-1	CATEEGEAFF
TRBJ1-2	TRBV11-2	CASSLASVGAGNYGYTF
TRBJ2-5	TRBV7-8	CASSSAAMPQETQYF
TRBJ1-4	TRBV5-5	CASSDERVTGSGEKLFF
TRBJ2-4	TRBV4-2	CASSQDRKNIQYF
TRBJ1-6	TRBV2	CASRAQGASSYNSPLHF
TRBJ1-5	TRBV19	CASSRREGGNQPQHF
TRBJ1-2	TRBV27	CASSQGTHRGNYGYTF